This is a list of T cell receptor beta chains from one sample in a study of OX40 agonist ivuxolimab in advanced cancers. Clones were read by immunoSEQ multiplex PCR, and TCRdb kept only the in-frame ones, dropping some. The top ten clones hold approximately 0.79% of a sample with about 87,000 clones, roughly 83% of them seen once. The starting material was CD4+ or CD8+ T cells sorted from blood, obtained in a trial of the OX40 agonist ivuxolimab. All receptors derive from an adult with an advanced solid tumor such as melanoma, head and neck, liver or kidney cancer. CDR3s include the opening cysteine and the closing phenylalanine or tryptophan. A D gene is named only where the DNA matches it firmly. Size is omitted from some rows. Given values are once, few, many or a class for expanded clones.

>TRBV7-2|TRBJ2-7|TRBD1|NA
TGTGCCAGCAGCCCCGGGACAGGGAGGGGTACCTACGAGCAGTACTTC
CASSPGTGRGTYEQYF
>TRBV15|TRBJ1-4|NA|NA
TGTGCCACCAGCATCACCCGGGACATAAATGAAAAACTGTTTTTT
CATSITRDINEKLFF
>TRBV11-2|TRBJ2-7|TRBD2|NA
TGTGCCAGCAGCTTCGTAGCGGGGGGGGCTACCTACGAGCAGTACTTC
CASSFVAGGATYEQYF
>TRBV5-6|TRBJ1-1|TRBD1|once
TGTGCCAGCAGCTTGGGCGACAGGGGGCACACTGAAGCTTTCTTT
CASSLGDRGHTEAFF
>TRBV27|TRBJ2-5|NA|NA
TGTGCCAGCAGTTCTTGGGGGGCAGGGATTTACCAAGAGACCCAGTACTTC
CASSSWGAGIYQETQYF
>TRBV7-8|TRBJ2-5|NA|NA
TGTGCCAGCAGCTTAGGTGGCCAAACGGGTGGGGAGACCCAGTACTTC
CASSLGGQTGGETQYF
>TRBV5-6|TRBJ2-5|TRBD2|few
TGTGCCAGCAGCTTGGAGAGCGGGGGCGGGGAGACCCAGTACTTC
CASSLESGGGETQYF
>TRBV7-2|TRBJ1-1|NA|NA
TGTGCCAGCAGCCCACAACCGAGCCAGATTGAAGCTTTCTTT
CASSPQPSQIEAFF
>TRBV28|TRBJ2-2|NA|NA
TGTGCCAGCAGCCCGGGAGACCAAACCGGGGAGCTGTTTTTT
CASSPGDQTGELFF
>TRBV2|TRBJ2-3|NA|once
TGTGCCAGCAGTGCCGTGCTCGGGGGGCCCGTCACAGATACGCAGTATTTT
CASSAVLGGPVTDTQYF
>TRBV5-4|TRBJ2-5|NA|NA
TGTGCCAGCAGCTTGGTCGCGACCGCCTCTAAAGAGACCCAGTACTTC
CASSLVATASKETQYF
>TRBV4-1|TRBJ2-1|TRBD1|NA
TGCGCCAGCAGCCAAGTAGGCAGGGGGCGAACTGAGCAGTTCTTC
CASSQVGRGRTEQFF
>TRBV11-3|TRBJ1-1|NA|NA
TGTGCCAGCAGGCACCTCTATGGCTCACTTTTGGGGGCTTTCTTT
CASRHLYGSLLGAFF
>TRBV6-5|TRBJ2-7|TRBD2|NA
TGTGCCAGCAGTTCCGTAGCGGGTGCACACTACGAGCAGTACTTC
CASSSVAGAHYEQYF
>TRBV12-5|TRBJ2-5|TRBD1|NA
TGTGCTAGTGGTTTAGACAGGGGGCAGGGGATAGAGACCCAGTACTTC
CASGLDRGQGIETQYF
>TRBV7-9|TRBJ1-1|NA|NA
TGTGCCAGCAGCTTAGTTGGCAGGAACACTGAAGCTTTCTTT
CASSLVGRNTEAFF
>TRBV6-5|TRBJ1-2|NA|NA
TGTGCCAGCCAAAAGGCGGGTAACTATGGCTACACCTTC
CASQKAGNYGYTF
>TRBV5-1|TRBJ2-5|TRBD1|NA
TGCGCCAGCAGCTCGACAGGGACCCAAGAGACCCAGTACTTC
CASSSTGTQETQYF
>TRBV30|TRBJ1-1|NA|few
TGTGCCTGGAGTGGGCCCTCAACTGAAGCTTTCTTT
CAWSGPSTEAFF
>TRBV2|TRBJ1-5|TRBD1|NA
TGTGCCAGCATTGGACAGGGGGAAGGTCAGCCCCAGCATTTT
CASIGQGEGQPQHF
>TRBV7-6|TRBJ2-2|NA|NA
TGTGCCAGCAGCTTAGAATCGGCAGGAGACACCGGGGAGCTGTTTTTT
CASSLESAGDTGELFF
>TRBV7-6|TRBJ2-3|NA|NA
TGTGCCAGCAGCTTAGTTGGTGATACGCAGTATTTT
CASSLVGDTQYF
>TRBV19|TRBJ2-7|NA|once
TGTGCCAGTAGTAAGAAGGTGGGGGACCATTACGAGCAGTACTTC
CASSKKVGDHYEQYF
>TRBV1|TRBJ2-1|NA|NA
TGCACCAGCAGCCAAGACCGGCGGGGGGCCTACAATGAGCAGTTCTTC
CTSSQDRRGAYNEQFF
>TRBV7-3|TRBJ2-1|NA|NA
TGTGCCAGCAGCGTACAGGCCGCTCCCTACAATGAGCAGTTCTTC
CASSVQAAPYNEQFF
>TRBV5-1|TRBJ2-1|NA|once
TGCGCCAGCAGCTGGGGGGACTTCGAAACCCACAATGAGCAGTTCTTC
CASSWGDFETHNEQFF
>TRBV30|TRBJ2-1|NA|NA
TGTGCCTGGAGTCCTCAGGGCTATGAGCAGTTCTTC
CAWSPQGYEQFF
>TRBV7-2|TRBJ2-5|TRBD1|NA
TGTGCCAGCAGCCCCCAGGGGGTTGGCGGGGAGACCCAGTACTTC
CASSPQGVGGETQYF
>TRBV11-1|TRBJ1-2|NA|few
TGTGCCAGCGCGAACGGGTGGGGAGGCTACACCTTC
CASANGWGGYTF
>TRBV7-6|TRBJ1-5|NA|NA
TGTGCCAGCAGTCTAGGGGCAGGAAGCAATCAGCCCCAGCATTTT
CASSLGAGSNQPQHF
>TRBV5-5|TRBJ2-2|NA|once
TGTGCCAGCAGCTTGTTGCGGGGCGCGAACACCGGGGAGCTGTTTTTT
CASSLLRGANTGELFF
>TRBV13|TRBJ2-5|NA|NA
TGTGCCAGCAGCTTACGACAGAGGGAGACCCAGTACTTC
CASSLRQRETQYF
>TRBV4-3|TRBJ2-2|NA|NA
TGCGCCAGCAGCCAAGATCCGGCAGCGAACACCGGGGAGCTGTTTTTT
CASSQDPAANTGELFF
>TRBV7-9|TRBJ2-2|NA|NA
TGTGCCAGCAGCACCCCGACATTAACCGGGGAGCTGTTTTTT
CASSTPTLTGELFF
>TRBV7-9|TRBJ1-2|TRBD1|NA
TGTGCCAGCAGCCTCGGACAGGGCAACTATGGCTACACCTTC
CASSLGQGNYGYTF
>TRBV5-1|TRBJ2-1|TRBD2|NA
TGCGCCAGCAGCTCGGGACTAGCGGGCCGGAGCTCCTACAATGAGCAGTTCTTC
CASSSGLAGRSSYNEQFF
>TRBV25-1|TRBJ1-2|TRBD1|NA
TGTGCCAGCAGTGGGACAGGGGCGTGGGGCTACACCTTC
CASSGTGAWGYTF
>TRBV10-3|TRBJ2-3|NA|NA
TGTGCCATCAGTCAGGAGGGGGGTGGAGGTGATACGCAGTATTTT
CAISQEGGGGDTQYF
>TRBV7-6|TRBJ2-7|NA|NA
TGTGCCAGCAGCTTAGAGGCAGGGGCGTACGAGCAGTACTTC
CASSLEAGAYEQYF
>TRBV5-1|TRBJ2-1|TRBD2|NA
TGCGCCAGCAGCTTGATAAAACTAGCGGGGGCCATCAATGAGCAGTTCTTC
CASSLIKLAGAINEQFF
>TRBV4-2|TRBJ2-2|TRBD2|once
TGTGCCAGCAGCCAAGATGGCCTAGCGGGGCGGAACACCGGGGAGCTGTTTTTT
CASSQDGLAGRNTGELFF
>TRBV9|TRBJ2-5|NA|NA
TGTGCCAGCAGCGTCGGGGCGCTGAAGACCCAGTACTTC
CASSVGALKTQYF